The clone carrying this TCR beta chain has ten or more counts. TCRdb re-called the 5' RACE reads with MiXCR, one entry per CDR3 protein. The sample lists roughly 400,000 distinct CDR3 sequences, 18% occurring once. The sample comes from a study of T-cell memory formation after mild COVID-19. CDR1 SQVTM and CDR2 ANQGSEA come from the germline V gene. Unmatched junction bases numbered 12, after V lost 4 bases and J lost 8 bases. The CDR3 is 14 amino acids. This receptor was taken from a man younger than 35 who had mild COVID-19 (a few samples of this study predate the infection). Cell type and time point are not known. V and J are TRBV29-1 and TRBJ1-2, with 8 bases fitting TRBD1. Sequencing was carried out using PBMCs or a T cell subset sorted from them (not recorded which). The CDR3 reads CSVGGLQGAEGYTF. The CDR3 nucleotides are TGCAGCGTTGGGGGGCTCCAGGGGGCAGAGGGCTACACCTTC.